This TCR beta chain appears in the sequencing data of a study of shared clonotypes between healthy human individuals. Some clones are missing from TCRdb's copy, which holds only in-frame ones; the method was immunoSEQ multiplex PCR. The sample includes around 1.5 million clones, roughly 98% of them seen just once. Trimming removed 5 bases at V and 2 bases at J, with 13 bases between. Germline V CDR1 and CDR2: MDHEN, SYDVKM. This CDR3 has 15 residues. CD4+ cells were split into CD45RA+ naive and CD45RA-negative memory subsets. The chain joins TRBV28 to TRBJ1-5; possibly TRBD1 for D (6 bases). This receptor was obtained from a man aged 25-45 years in good health. The sample was naive CD4+ T cells sorted from blood. The subset denotes: CD45RA+ positively selected. The CDR3 sequence is CASSVTGIGNQPQHF. The CDR3 DNA follows: TGTGCCAGCAGTGTAACAGGGATTGGCAATCAGCCCCAGCATTTT.